The TCR beta chain described here comes from a study of shared clonotypes between healthy human individuals. Whole-study findings and limits: On the whole, naive subsets had larger estimated richness than memory subsets had. Represented genetic and exposure-history diversity was restricted by having few donors. A few donors shared approximately 5% of their naive CD4 clonotypes.

Of note for this clone: Its specificity is unknown.

Using immunoSEQ multiplex PCR, the repertoire was profiled, and TCRdb retains in-frame clones only, with some absent. This table holds 2 million to 2.5 million clones, roughly 94% found once. Sequencing was carried out using naive CD4+ T cells sorted from blood. Subset here: CD45RA+ positively selected. This TCR derives from a man between 18 and 35 years old in good health.

The CDR3, as DNA: TGTGCCAGCAGCTCCTCAGGGCAGGGGTGGTTTGAGACCCAGTACTTC. Translating gives CASSSSGQGWFETQYF. V and J are TRBV11-2 and TRBJ2-5, with D possibly being TRBD1 (6 bases). The V and J ends lost 4 bases and 5 bases respectively, with 20 bases between them. The CDR3 spans 16 residues. In germline, CDR1 is SGHAT, CDR2 FQNNGV.